This TCR beta chain was captured by sequencing in a study of early T cells in non-severe SARS-CoV-2 infection. Individual cDNA molecules carried attached unique molecular identifiers. TCRdb ran MiXCR on the 5' RACE reads and lists one entry per CDR3 protein. The data hold 50,000 to 70,000 distinct CDR3 sequences, with roughly an eighth observed a single time. The sample holds a few counts of this clonotype. The TCR comes from an adult who was a healthcare worker with PCR-confirmed SARS-CoV-2 infection or an uninfected control (not recorded which). The sequenced sample was whole blood.

The CDR3 loop is CASRNSNEKLFF. The CDR3 region has the DNA TGTGCCAGCAGGAACAGTAATGAAAAACTGTTTTTT. V gene TRBV7-9 combines with J gene TRBJ1-4, with D unclear. Germline-derived CDR1 and CDR2 are SEHNR and FQNEAQ (reference sequence). V shed 6 bases and J shed 4 bases, with 6 bases lying between them. The CDR3 extends over 12 amino acids.